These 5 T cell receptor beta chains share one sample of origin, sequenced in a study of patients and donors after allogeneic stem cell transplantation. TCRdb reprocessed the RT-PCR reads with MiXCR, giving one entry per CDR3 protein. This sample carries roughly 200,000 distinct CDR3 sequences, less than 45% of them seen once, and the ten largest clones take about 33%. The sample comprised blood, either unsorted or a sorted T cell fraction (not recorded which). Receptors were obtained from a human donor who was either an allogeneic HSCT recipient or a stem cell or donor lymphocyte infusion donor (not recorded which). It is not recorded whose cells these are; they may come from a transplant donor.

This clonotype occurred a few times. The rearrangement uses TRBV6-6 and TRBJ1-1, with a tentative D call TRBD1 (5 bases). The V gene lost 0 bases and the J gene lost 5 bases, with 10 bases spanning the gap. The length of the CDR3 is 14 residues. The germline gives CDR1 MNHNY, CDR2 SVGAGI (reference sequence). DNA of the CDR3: TGTGCCAGCAGTTACTCTGATGGGGGAACTGAAGCTTTCTTT. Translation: CASSYSDGGTEAFF.

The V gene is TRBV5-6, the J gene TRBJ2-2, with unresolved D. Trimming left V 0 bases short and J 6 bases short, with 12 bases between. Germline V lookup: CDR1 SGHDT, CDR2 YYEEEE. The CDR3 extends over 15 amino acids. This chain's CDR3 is CASSLASLVAGELFF. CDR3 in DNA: TGTGCCAGCAGCTTGGCCTCTTTAGTCGCCGGGGAGCTGTTTTTT.

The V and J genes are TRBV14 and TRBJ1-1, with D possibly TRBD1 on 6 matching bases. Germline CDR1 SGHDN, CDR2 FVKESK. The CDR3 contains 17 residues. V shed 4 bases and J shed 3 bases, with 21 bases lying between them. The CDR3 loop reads CASSPYGGVRQDTEAFF. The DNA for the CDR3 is TGTGCCAGCAGCCCTTATGGCGGGGTACGACAGGACACTGAAGCTTTCTTT.

This CDR3 reads CASSLKQVATQYF. The CDR3 bases are TGTGCCAGCAGTTTAAAACAGGTGGCTACGCAGTATTTT. The genes are TRBV12-3 or TRBV12-4 and TRBJ2-3; the D gene is possibly TRBD1 (5 bases). Trimming removed 2 bases from V and 8 bases from J, with 11 bases in between. The CDR3 has 13 residues.

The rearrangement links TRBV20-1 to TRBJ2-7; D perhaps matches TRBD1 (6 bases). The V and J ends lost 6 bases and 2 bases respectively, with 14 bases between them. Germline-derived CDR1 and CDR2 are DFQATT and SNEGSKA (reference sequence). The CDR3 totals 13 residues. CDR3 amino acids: CSAPGDRTYEQYF. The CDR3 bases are TGCAGTGCCCCTGGAGACAGGACCTACGAGCAGTACTTC.